This T cell receptor (beta chain) appears in the sequencing data of a study of cytomegalovirus exposure and HLA in healthy donors. Whole-study context: The roughly 130 validation repertoires used the same platform as the 550 to 700 first-cohort repertoires (as reported by a later analysis). General study points: TCR beta chains numbering more than 150 were designated cytomegalovirus-associated.

The donors were members of the validation cohort comprising about 120 subjects, separate from the approximately 630-subject first cohort. Sequenced by immunoSEQ multiplex PCR; TCRdb stores in-frame clones only, minus some. The table includes 60,000 to 85,000 clones, roughly 94% detected once. As regards this clone: Its antigen is unknown.

The sequencing sample was made of PBMCs. This sequence originates from a man between 18 and 35 years old in good health and CMV-seropositive.

CDR3 coding DNA: TGTGCCACCGGCGGTCACAGGGTTATTGGAAACACCATATATTTT. Translation gives CATGGHRVIGNTIYF. The J gene is TRBJ1-3, the V gene TRBV6-1; tentative D call: TRBD1 (6 bases). Germline CDR1 reads MNHNS; CDR2 reads SASEGT. The CDR3 consists of 15 residues. Trimming left V 10 bases short and J 3 bases short, with 19 bases between.